The clone carrying this TCR beta chain was seen a handful of times. A modified ARM-PCR protocol with three rounds of nested PCR amplified TCRbeta. MiXCR, run by TCRdb on the multiplex PCR reads, gives a single entry per CDR3 protein. The sample includes roughly 150,000 distinct CDR3 sequences, around 60% of them seen just once. RNA was extracted from bulk tissue without any cell sorting. Between August and November 2014, newly diagnosed, chemotherapy-naive lung cancer patients underwent thoracic surgery in China. The data stem from a study of tumor and adjacent non-tumor tissue in lung cancer. Trimming removed 3 bases from V and 0 bases from J; junction bases left unmatched: 28. The CDR3 consists of 23 residues. Per germline, CDR1 MDHEN and CDR2 SYDVKM.

This chain joins TRBV28 and TRBJ2-7; 8 bases match TRBD1. The TCR was taken from a man aged 55-75 years with small cell lung cancer. Sequenced input: lung tumor tissue. In DNA form, the CDR3 reads TGTGCCAGCAGTTTTCACGTAGGAGGGACCCTGCAACATGGACAGGGTCCCTCCTACGAGCAGTACGTC. This translates into CASSFHVGGTLQHGQGPSYEQYV.